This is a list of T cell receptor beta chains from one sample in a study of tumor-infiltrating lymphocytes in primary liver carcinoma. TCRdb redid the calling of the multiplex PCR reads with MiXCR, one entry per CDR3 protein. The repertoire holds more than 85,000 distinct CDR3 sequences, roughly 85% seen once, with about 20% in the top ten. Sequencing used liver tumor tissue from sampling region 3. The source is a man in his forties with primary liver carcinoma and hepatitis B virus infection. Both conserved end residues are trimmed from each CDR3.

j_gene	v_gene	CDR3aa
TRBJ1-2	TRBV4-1	AGRQIGTQNYGYT
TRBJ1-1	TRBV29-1	SGCRGGEDTEAF
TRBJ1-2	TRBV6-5	ASSKAGEDGYT
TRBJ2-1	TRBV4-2	ASSPYKTSGHNEQF
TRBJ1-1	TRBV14	ASSQDQGHYPAF
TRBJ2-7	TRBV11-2	TWSSNRNSYEQY
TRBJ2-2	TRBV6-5	VSRRLARGNTGEPF
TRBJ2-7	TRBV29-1	SVAGLAGGGEQY
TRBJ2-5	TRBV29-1	SVWTSGSWAETQY
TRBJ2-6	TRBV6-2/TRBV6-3	ARSILAGGNSGANVLT
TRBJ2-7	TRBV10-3	AISESAQLFRRAYEQY
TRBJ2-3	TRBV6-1	ASNVGGSTDMQY
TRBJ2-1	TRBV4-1	ASSQATGGRYNEQF
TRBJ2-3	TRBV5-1	ASTLAPSGSGDTHY
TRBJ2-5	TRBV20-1	SATNVAGEVQETQY
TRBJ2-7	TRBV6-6	DSSSTPGQGAREQY
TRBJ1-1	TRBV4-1	ASSHLGQLNTDVF
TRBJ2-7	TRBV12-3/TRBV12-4	ASSLESWEGIRYEQY
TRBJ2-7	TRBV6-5	ASCYSRSYEQY
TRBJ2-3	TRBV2	ASCIEDTQY
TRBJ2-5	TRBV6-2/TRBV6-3	ASSYTGAGETRY
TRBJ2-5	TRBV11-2	ASRPRSAPGVTQY
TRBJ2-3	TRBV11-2	ASSSGLSGVLNTQY
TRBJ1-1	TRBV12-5	ASGRGLSRKTETF